These 26 T cell receptor beta chains originate from one sample sequenced in a study of cytomegalovirus exposure and HLA in healthy donors. The study ran its PCR with 60 Vbeta and 13 Jbeta primers. Sequenced by immunoSEQ multiplex PCR; TCRdb stores in-frame clones only, minus some. Of about 130,000 clones listed, less than 85% were seen once; the top ten hold just over 2.5%. Sequencing used PBMCs. The receptors were sampled from a man aged 30-40 years in good health and CMV-seronegative.

The chain combines TRBV9 with TRBJ2-1; perhaps TRBD2 as D (6 bases). The ends were cut back, 1 base at V and 10 bases at J, with 12 bases in the middle. Germline CDR1 reads SGDLS; CDR2 reads YYNGEE. This CDR3 has 13 residues. DNA of the CDR3: TGTGCCAGCAGCGTACGTCTACTAGCCGAGCAGTTCTTC. It yields the protein CASSVRLLAEQFF.

The chain is built from TRBV4-1 and TRBJ2-1, with 10 bases that match TRBD2. Germline CDR1 MGHRA, CDR2 YSYEKL. The CDR3 is 13 amino acids. J was trimmed by 7 bases and V by 4 bases; bases with no gene match: 1. The CDR3 region is CASSPTSGNEQFF. For the CDR3, the DNA is TGCGCCAGCAGCCCGACTAGCGGGAATGAGCAGTTCTTC.

The chain has TRBV28 and TRBJ2-2; TRBD1 matches at 9 bases. The V gene's germline CDR1 is MDHEN and CDR2 SYDVKM. The CDR3 has 16 amino acids. V lost 6 bases to trimming and J lost 4 bases; unmatched junction nucleotides: 9. This chain's CDR3 is CASRPPDRGITGELFF. Here the CDR3 DNA reads TGTGCCAGCAGACCACCGGACAGGGGAATCACCGGGGAGCTGTTTTTT. Based on the CDR3 plus reference TRBV28 and TRBJ2-2, the full variable domain is DVKVTQSSRYLVKRTGEKVFLECVQDMDHENMFWYRQDPGLGLRLIYFSYDVKMKEKGDIPEGYSVSREKKERFSLILESASTNQTSMYLCASRPPDRGITGELFFGEGSRLTVL.

CDR3 coding DNA: TGTGCCAGCAGAAGACTAGCTAGCGAGCAGTACTTC. Amino acids: CASRRLASEQYF. The rearrangement joins TRBV2 to TRBJ2-7; the match to TRBD2 covers 7 bases. Germline CDR1 reads SNHLY; CDR2 reads FYNNEI. With 6 bases clipped from V and 6 bases from J, the junction kept 5 bases outside the gene matches. The CDR3 extends over 12 amino acids. Complete variable domain (other parts from reference TRBV2 and TRBJ2-7): EPEVTQTPSHQVTQMGQEVILRCVPISNHLYFYWYRQILGQKVEFLVSFYNNEISEKSEIFDDQFSVERPDGSNFTLKIRSTKLEDSAMYFCASRRLASEQYFGPGTRLTVT.

This clone was found a few times. The DNA for the CDR3 is TGTGCCATCAGTGAGTCGAACAGGGGGGCTTTCTTT. The encoded protein is CAISESNRGAFF. The chain is built from TRBV10-3 and TRBJ1-1; 8 bases line up with TRBD1. CDR3 length equals 12 residues. The J segment lost 11 bases and the V segment lost 0 bases, leaving 2 bases of the junction unmatched. Germline CDR1 ENHRY, CDR2 SYGVKD.

The rearrangement joins TRBV4-3 to TRBJ2-1; D may be TRBD1 (7 bases). V lost 1 base and J lost 0, with 16 bases in between. The CDR3 sequence is 18 residues long. Per the germline V gene, CDR1 is LGHNA and CDR2 is YSLEER. In nucleotides, the CDR3 is TGCGCCAGCAGCCAAGGAGGGGGCGGGAACCCCTCCTACAATGAGCAGTTCTTC. As protein: CASSQGGGGNPSYNEQFF.

This clone has more than one count but fewer than ten. This chain connects TRBV5-6 to TRBJ1-2; D unclear. V was clipped by 3 bases and J by 1 base, with 16 bases between them. Germline V CDR1 and CDR2: SGHDT, YYEEEE. The CDR3 consists of 16 residues. The CDR3 DNA follows: TGTGCCAGCAGCTACCGGGTCTACCCCCTTAACTATGGCTACACCTTC. Amino acids: CASSYRVYPLNYGYTF. Drawing the rest from reference TRBV5-6 and TRBJ1-2, the complete variable domain is DAGVTQSPTHLIKTRGQQVTLRCSPKSGHDTVSWYQQALGQGPQFIFQYYEEEERQRGNFPDRFSGHQFPNYSSELNVNALLLGDSALYLCASSYRVYPLNYGYTFGSGTRLTVV.

The V gene is TRBV29-1, the J gene TRBJ1-4; 8 bases are a match to TRBD1. Per germline, CDR1 SQVTM and CDR2 ANQGSEA. This CDR3 comprises 13 residues. Losses at the gene ends were 3 bases for V and 8 bases for J; bases not matched to a gene: 5. The CDR3 nucleotides read TGCAGCGTTGAGAGAGGACAGGGAGAAAAACTGTTTTTT. Protein: CSVERGQGEKLFF.

The chain carries TRBV5-1 and TRBJ2-2, with D possibly TRBD2 on 5 matching bases. Trimming left V 3 bases short and J 5 bases short, with 11 bases between. Germline V gives CDR1 SGHRS, CDR2 YFSETQ. This CDR3 has 14 amino acids. The CDR3 loop is CASSSADKTGELFF. CDR3 nucleotide sequence: TGCGCCAGCAGCTCAGCGGATAAGACCGGGGAGCTGTTTTTT.

The chain carries TRBV5-4 and TRBJ2-2; 9 nucleotides match TRBD2. V lost 3 bases to trimming and J lost 4 bases; unmatched junction nucleotides: 4. This CDR3 contains 15 residues. CDR1 and CDR2 (germline): SGHNT, YYREEE (reference sequence). The CDR3 reads CASSSIAGVTGELFF. The CDR3 region has the DNA TGTGCCAGCAGCTCAATAGCGGGAGTCACCGGGGAGCTGTTTTTT.

The chain is built from TRBV29-1 and TRBJ2-5; D possibly corresponds to TRBD2 (6 bases). Near its end, the DNA agrees better with TRBJ2-7, so the J call may be wrong. This CDR3 region has 13 residues. The germline V gene encodes CDR1 SQVTM and CDR2 ANQGSEA. CDR3 region: CSVPGTRSYEQYF. CDR3 nucleotide sequence: TGCAGCGTTCCTGGGACTCGTTCCTACGAGCAGTACTTC.

The chain links TRBV29-1 to TRBJ2-3; D might be TRBD1 (5 bases). CDR1 and CDR2 (germline): SQVTM, ANQGSEA. V was clipped by 4 bases and J by 4 bases, with 6 bases between them. The CDR3 contains 11 residues. DNA for the CDR3: TGCAGCGTTGGGACACCAGATACGCAGTATTTT. It yields the protein CSVGTPDTQYF.

V usage is TRBV7-2 and J usage is TRBJ2-7; tentative D call: TRBD2 (5 bases). The CDR3 totals 12 residues. Per germline, CDR1 SGHTA and CDR2 FQGNSA. V lost 1 base and J lost 6, with 7 bases in between. The CDR3 protein is CASSLVAGEQYF. CDR3 DNA: TGTGCCAGCAGCTTAGTGGCGGGCGAGCAGTACTTC.

The sample holds a few counts of this clone. This chain links TRBV6-6 with TRBJ2-7; D perhaps matches TRBD2 (5 bases). Germline CDR1 reads MNHNY; CDR2 reads SVGAGI (reference sequence). Trimming stripped 0 bases from V and 2 bases from J, with 8 bases between. This CDR3 has 14 residues. For the CDR3, the DNA is TGTGCCAGCAGTTACTCTTCCGGGGCCTACGAGCAGTACTTC. Translation: CASSYSSGAYEQYF.

The chain combines TRBV27 with TRBJ1-5, with TRBD1 identical over 8 bases. Losses at the gene ends were 10 bases for V and 1 base for J; bases not matched to a gene: 12. The germline V gene has CDR1 MNHEY and CDR2 SMNVEV (reference sequence). This CDR3 is 16 amino acids long. CDR3 in DNA: TGTGCCACTCAAACAGGGGGTCTTGGGAGCAATCAGCCCCAGCATTTT. Translating it yields CATQTGGLGSNQPQHF.

J is TRBJ2-7 and V is TRBV29-1, with D perhaps matching TRBD2 (5 bases). The ends were cut back, 6 bases at V and 2 bases at J, with 14 bases in the middle. CDR3 length: 13 residues. The germline V gene encodes CDR1 SQVTM and CDR2 ANQGSEA. CDR3 region: CSVGWYGTYEQYF. The CDR3, as DNA: TGCAGCGTCGGCTGGTACGGGACCTACGAGCAGTACTTC.

The rearrangement links TRBV9 to TRBJ2-6, with D perhaps TRBD1 (6 bases). CDR1 and CDR2 (germline): SGDLS, YYNGEE. The CDR3 is 19 residues long. The germline V and J ends were trimmed by 0 bases and 2 bases, with 18 bases remaining between them. CDR3 DNA: TGTGCCAGCAGCGTAGCGATCGGCAGGGGACCTACTGGGGCCAACGTCCTGACTTTC. Translation: CASSVAIGRGPTGANVLTF.

In its sample, this clone was seen once. V usage is TRBV5-1 and J usage is TRBJ2-5; TRBD1 aligns across 12 bases. The germline V gene encodes CDR1 SGHRS and CDR2 YFSETQ. Germline trimming cut 4 bases from V and 5 bases from J; bases unmatched to any gene: 6. The CDR3 consists of 15 residues. Here the CDR3 DNA reads TGCGCCAGCAGCCACGGGACAGGGGGCGGGGAGACCCAGTACTTC. It translates to CASSHGTGGGETQYF.

The chain has TRBV18 and TRBJ2-2; 10 bases are a match to TRBD1. Germline assignment: CDR1 KGHSH and CDR2 LQKENI. Trimming took 6 bases from V and 1 from J; bases not matched to a gene: 8. CDR3 length: 17 amino acids. This CDR3 is CASSPTGTGVNTGELFF. The CDR3 DNA sequence: TGTGCCAGCTCCCCAACCGGGACAGGGGTGAACACCGGGGAGCTGTTTTTT.

For this clone: The junction departs from the called germline gene at one end, perhaps through a read error. The CDR3 DNA reads as TGTGCCAGTAGTGGGGGGACAGGGTGGGGCACCGGGGAGCTGCTTTTT. Its protein product is CASSGGTGWGTGELLF. The chain uses TRBV19 and TRBJ2-2; 9 bases map to TRBD1. The CDR3 length is 16 residues. Germline V lookup: CDR1 LNHDA, CDR2 SQIVND (reference sequence).

The genes are TRBV12-5 and TRBJ2-7, with D possibly matching TRBD2 (5 bases). With 1 base removed from V and 2 bases from J, the gap between germline ends came to 12 bases. Germline V gene lookup returns CDR1 LGHNT and CDR2 FRNRAP. This CDR3 comprises 15 residues. This chain's CDR3 is CASGLELARAYEQYF. For the CDR3, the DNA is TGTGCTAGTGGTTTGGAGTTAGCGCGCGCCTACGAGCAGTACTTC.

The chain recombines TRBV6-1 with TRBJ2-3, with 10 bases matching TRBD1. CDR3 size: 14 residues. With 6 bases clipped from V and 4 bases from J, the junction kept 4 bases outside the gene matches. Germline V gene data show CDR1 as MNHNS and CDR2 as SASEGT. The CDR3: CASRDRGQADTQYF. CDR3 in DNA: TGTGCCAGCAGAGACAGGGGGCAGGCAGATACGCAGTATTTT.

The rearrangement links TRBV29-1 to TRBJ2-1, with TRBD2 identical over 15 bases. There are 15 residues in the CDR3. Germline V gene sequence: CDR1 SQVTM, CDR2 ANQGSEA. The V and J ends lost 2 bases and 12 bases, in that order; junction bases with no gene match: 8. The CDR3 DNA reads as TGCAGCGTTGAACAGGGACTAGCGGGGGGTTGGGCGCAGTTCTTC. Amino acid sequence: CSVEQGLAGGWAQFF.

In nucleotides, the CDR3 is TGTGCAAGTCGCTCCTTCCTGTCGGGCGAGCAGTACTTC. It codes for CASRSFLSGEQYF. The chain employs TRBV12-2 and TRBJ2-7; the listed D gene, TRBD2, was not tested against the DNA. TRBV12-2 is a known pseudogene. The CDR3 spans 13 residues.

This chain connects TRBV29-1 to TRBJ1-1; 8 nucleotides line up with TRBD1. The CDR3 loop spans 11 amino acids. Per germline, CDR1 SQVTM and CDR2 ANQGSEA. J gave up 11 bases and V 7 bases, and 9 bases lay outside the gene matches. The chain's CDR3 is CSADRGSMAFF. The DNA of the CDR3 is TGCAGCGCCGACAGGGGTTCTATGGCTTTCTTT.

V is TRBV5-1 and J is TRBJ1-2, with 7 bases matching TRBD1. Germline V gene data show CDR1 as SGHRS and CDR2 as YFSETQ. The CDR3 is made up of 14 amino acids. V was pared by 0 bases and J by 10 bases, with 9 bases of the junction left unmatched. CDR3 sequence: CASSLGQGSRVYTF. The CDR3 DNA reads as TGCGCCAGCAGCTTGGGACAGGGAAGTAGGGTCTACACCTTC.